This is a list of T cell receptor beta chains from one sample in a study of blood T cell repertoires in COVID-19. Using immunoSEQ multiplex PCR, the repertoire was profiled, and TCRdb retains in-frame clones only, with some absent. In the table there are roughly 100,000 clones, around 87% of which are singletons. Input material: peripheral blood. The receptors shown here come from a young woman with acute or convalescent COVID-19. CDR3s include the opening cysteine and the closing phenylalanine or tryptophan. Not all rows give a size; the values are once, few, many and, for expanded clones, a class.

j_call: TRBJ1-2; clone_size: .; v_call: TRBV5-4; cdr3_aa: CASSTGSAGYTF
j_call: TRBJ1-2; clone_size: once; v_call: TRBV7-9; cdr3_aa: CASSLQQGEGGYTF
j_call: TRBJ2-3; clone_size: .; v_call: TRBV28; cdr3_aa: CASSGRTGGNSDTQYF
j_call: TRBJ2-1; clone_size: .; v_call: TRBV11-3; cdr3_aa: CASSPDDRDRVQDEQFF
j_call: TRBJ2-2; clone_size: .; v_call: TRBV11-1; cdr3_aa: CASSSTGTGNTGELFF
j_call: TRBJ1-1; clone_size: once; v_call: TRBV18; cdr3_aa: CASSPNTENTEAFF
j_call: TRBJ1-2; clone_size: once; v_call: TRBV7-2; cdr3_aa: CASSSFSSQGYTF
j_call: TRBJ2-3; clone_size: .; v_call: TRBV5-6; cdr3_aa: CASSLGADTQYF
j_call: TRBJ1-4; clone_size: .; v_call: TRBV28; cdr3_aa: CASSRDTNEKLFF
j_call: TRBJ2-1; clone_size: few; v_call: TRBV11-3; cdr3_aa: CASSLAGNNEQFF
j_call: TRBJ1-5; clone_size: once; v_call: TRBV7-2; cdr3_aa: CASSLFISLGASIQPQHF
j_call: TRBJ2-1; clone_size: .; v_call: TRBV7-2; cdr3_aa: CASSLVPLRGGTDNEQFF
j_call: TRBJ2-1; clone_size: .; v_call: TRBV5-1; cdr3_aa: CASSLTAPNEQFF
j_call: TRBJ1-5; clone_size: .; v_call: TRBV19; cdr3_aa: CASTIGTGGRQPQHF
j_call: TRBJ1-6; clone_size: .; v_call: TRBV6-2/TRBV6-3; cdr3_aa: CASSTTDRVGSPLHF
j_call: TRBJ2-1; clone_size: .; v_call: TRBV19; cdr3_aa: CASHRGRVDEQFF
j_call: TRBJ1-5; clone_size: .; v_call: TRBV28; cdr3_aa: CASIMTGVGQPQHF
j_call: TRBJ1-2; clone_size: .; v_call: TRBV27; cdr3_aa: CASSQNLRGGGYTF
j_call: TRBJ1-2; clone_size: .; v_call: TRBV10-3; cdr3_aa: CAISPSGTGIYGYTF
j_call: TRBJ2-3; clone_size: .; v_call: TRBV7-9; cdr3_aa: CASSFRSEAGRTDTQYF
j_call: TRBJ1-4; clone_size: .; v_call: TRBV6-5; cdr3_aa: CASTSQAATNEKLFF
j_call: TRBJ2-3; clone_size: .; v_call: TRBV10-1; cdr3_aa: CASSESLPTDTQYF
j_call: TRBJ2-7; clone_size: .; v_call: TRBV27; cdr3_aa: CASSLSDGGWQYF
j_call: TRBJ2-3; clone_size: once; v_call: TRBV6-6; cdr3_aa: CASSRPTTRARKQGSDTQYF
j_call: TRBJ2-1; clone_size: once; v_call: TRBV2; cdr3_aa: CASSRGHPASEHEQFF
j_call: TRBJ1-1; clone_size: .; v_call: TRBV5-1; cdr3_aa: CASSRGTGNTEAFF
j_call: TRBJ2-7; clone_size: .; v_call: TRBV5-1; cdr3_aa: CASSFGGTAYEQYF